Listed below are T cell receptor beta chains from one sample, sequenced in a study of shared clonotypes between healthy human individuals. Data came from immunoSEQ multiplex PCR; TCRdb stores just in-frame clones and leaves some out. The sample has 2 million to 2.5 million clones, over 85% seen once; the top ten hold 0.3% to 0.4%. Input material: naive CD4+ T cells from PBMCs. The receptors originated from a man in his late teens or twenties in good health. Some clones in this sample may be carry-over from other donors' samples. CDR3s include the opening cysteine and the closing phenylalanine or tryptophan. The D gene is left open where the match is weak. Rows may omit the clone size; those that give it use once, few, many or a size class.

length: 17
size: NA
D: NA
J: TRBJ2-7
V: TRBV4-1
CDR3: CASSHLVGGPNSYEQYF
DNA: TGCGCCAGCAGCCACCTAGTGGGGGGGCCTAACTCCTACGAGCAGTACTTC

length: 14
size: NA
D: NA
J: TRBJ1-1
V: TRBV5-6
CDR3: CASRLGGRPTEAFF
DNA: TGTGCCAGCCGACTGGGGGGGCGGCCCACTGAAGCTTTCTTT

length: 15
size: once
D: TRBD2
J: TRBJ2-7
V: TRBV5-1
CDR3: CASSLQAGASYEQYF
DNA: TGCGCCAGCAGCTTGCAAGCGGGAGCAAGTTACGAGCAGTACTTC

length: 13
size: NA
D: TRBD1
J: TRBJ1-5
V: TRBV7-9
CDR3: CASSVTQGGPQHF
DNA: TGTGCCAGCAGCGTCACACAGGGGGGGCCCCAGCATTTT

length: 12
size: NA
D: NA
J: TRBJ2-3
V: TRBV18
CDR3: CASSLVTDTQYF
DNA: TGTGCCAGCTCCCTGGTCACAGATACGCAGTATTTT

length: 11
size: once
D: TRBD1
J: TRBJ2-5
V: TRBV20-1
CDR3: CSVYRGETQYF
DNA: TGCAGTGTTTACAGGGGAGAGACCCAGTACTTC

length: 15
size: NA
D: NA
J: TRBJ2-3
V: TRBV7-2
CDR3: CASSQRGLRADTQYF
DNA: TGTGCCAGCAGCCAACGGGGCCTCCGCGCAGATACGCAGTATTTT

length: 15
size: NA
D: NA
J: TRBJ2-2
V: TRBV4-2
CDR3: CASSQGIGGPGELFF
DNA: TGTGCCAGCAGCCAAGGCATAGGAGGGCCCGGGGAGCTGTTTTTT

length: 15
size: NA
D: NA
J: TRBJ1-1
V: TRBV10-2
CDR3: CASSESGQPNTEAFF
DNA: TGCGCCAGCAGTGAGTCGGGACAACCGAACACTGAAGCTTTCTTT

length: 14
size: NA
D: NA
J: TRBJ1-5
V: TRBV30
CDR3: CAWNPDVGNQPQHF
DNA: TGTGCCTGGAATCCGGATGTGGGCAATCAGCCCCAGCATTTT

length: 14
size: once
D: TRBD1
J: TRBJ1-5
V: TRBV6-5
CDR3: CAVSGNTGDQPQHF
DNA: TGTGCCGTGAGCGGAAATACAGGGGATCAGCCCCAGCATTTT

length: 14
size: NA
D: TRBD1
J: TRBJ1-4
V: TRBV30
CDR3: CAWRQSGGDEKLFF
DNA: TGTGCCTGGAGACAATCAGGGGGGGATGAAAAACTGTTTTTT

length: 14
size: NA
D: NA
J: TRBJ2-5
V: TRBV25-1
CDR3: CASSEYGSQETQYF
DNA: TGTGCCAGCAGTGAATATGGCTCTCAAGAGACCCAGTACTTC

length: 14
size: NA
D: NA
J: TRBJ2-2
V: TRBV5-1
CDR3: CASSFRDPTGELFF
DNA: TGCGCCAGCAGCTTTAGGGATCCCACCGGGGAGCTGTTTTTT

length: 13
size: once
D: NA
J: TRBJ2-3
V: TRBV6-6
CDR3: CASTAVGTDTQYF
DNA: TGTGCCAGCACCGCGGTCGGCACAGATACGCAGTATTTT

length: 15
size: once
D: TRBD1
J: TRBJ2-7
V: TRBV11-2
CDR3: CASSPEQGAQYEQYF
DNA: TGTGCCAGCAGCCCAGAACAGGGGGCTCAGTACGAGCAGTACTTC

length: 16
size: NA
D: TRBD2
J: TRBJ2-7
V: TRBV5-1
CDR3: CASSFSEAGGTYEQYF
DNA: TGCGCCAGCAGCTTCTCAGAAGCGGGAGGGACCTACGAGCAGTACTTC

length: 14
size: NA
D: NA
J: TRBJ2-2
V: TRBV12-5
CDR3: CASARGQNTGELFF
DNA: TGTGCTAGTGCCCGGGGACAGAACACCGGGGAGCTGTTTTTT

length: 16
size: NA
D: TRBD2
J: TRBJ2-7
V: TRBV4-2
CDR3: CASSQIAGMISYEQYF
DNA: TGTGCCAGCAGCCAAATAGCGGGAATGATCTCCTACGAGCAGTACTTC

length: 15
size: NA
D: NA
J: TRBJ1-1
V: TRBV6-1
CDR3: CASSLLTGMNTEAFF
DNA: TGTGCCAGCAGCCTACTCACAGGGATGAACACTGAAGCTTTCTTT

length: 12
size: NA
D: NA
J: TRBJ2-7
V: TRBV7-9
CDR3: CASGVEAYEQYF
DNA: TGTGCTTCGGGGGTCGAGGCCTACGAGCAGTACTTC

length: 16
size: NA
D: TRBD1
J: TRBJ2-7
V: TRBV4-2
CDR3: CASSQVARQGAYEQYF
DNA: TGTGCCAGCAGCCAAGTGGCTCGACAGGGGGCCTACGAGCAGTACTTC

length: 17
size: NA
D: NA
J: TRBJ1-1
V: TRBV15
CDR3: CATSRVDLGRRNTEAFF
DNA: TGTGCCACCAGCAGAGTGGACTTAGGCCGGAGGAACACTGAAGCTTTCTTT

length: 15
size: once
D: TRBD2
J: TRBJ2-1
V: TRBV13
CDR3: CASSFRSGSYNEQFF
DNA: TGTGCCAGCAGCTTTAGAAGCGGGAGCTACAATGAGCAGTTCTTC